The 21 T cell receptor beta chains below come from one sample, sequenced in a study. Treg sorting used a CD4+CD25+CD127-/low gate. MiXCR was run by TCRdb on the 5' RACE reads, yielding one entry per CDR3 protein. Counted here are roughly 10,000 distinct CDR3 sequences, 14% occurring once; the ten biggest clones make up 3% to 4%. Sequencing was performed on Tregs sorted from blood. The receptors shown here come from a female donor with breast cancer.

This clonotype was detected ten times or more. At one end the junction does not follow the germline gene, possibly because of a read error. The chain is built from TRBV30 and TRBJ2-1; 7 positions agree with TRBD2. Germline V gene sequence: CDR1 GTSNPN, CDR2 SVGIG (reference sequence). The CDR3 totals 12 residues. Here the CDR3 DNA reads TGTGCCTGGAGTGGGGAGGGGCGGAGGGGAGTCTTC. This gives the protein CAWSGEGRRGVF.

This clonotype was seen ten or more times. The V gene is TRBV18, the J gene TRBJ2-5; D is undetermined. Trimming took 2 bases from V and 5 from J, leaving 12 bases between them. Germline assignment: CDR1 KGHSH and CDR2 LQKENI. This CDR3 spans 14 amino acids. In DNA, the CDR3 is TGTGCCAGCTCACCATTCTCAATGAAGGAGACCCAGTACTTC. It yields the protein CASSPFSMKETQYF.

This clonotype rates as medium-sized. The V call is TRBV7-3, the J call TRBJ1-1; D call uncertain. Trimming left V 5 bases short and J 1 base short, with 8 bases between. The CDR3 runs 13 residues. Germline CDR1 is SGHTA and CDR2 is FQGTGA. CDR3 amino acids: CASSNDANTEAFF. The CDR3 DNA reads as TGTGCCAGCAGCAACGACGCGAACACTGAAGCTTTCTTT.

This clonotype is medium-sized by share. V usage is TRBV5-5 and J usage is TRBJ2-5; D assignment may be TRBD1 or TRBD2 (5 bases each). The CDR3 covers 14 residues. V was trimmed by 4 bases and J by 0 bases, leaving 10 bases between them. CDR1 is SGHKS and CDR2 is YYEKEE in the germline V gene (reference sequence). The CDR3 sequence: CASSVGPNQETQYF. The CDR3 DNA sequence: TGTGCCAGCAGCGTGGGACCGAACCAAGAGACCCAGTACTTC.

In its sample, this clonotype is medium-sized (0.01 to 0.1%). CDR3 bases: TGTGCCAGCAGCTTAGGAGCGGGAGGTGGGGATACGCAGTATTTT. Translating it yields CASSLGAGGGDTQYF. The chain joins TRBV7-2 to TRBJ2-3; 9 bases align to TRBD2. The germline gives CDR1 SGHTA, CDR2 FQGNSA. The CDR3 is made up of 15 amino acids. Unmatched junction bases numbered 5, after V lost 1 base and J lost 6 bases.

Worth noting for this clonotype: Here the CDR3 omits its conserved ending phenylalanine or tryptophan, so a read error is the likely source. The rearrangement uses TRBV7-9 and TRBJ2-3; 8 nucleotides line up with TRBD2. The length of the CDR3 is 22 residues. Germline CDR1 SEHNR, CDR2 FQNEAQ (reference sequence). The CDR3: CASSFSPLSGATRYTSTDTQYS. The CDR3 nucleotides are TGTGCCAGCAGCTTTAGTCCCCTTAGCGGGGCAACCAGATACACTAGCACAGATACACAGTATTCT.

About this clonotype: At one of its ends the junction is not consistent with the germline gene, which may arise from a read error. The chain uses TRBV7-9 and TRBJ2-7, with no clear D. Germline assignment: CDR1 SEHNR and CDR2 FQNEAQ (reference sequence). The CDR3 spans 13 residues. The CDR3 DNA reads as TGTGCCCGCAGCTTGGATGTCCCCTACGAGCAGTACTTC. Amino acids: CARSLDVPYEQYF.

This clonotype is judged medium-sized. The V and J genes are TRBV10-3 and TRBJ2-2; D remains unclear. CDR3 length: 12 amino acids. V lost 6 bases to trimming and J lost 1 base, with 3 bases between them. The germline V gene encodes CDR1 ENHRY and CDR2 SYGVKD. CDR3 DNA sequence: TGTGCCATCAGCGAGAACACCGGGGAGCTGTTTTTT. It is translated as CAISENTGELFF.

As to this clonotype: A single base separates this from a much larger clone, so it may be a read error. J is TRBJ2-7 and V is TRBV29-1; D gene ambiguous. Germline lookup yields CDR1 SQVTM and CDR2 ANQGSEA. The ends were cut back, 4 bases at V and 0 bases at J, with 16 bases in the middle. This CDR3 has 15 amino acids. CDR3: CSVGSPPATSYEQYF. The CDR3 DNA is TGCAGCGTTGGTTCCCCCCCTGCCACCTCCTACGAGCAGTACTTC.

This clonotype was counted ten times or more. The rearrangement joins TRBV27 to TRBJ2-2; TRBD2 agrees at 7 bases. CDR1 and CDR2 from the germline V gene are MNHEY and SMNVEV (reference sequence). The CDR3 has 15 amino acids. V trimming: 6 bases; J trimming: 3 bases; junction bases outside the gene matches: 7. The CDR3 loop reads CASSESGTHTGELFF. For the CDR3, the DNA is TGTGCCAGCAGCGAGAGCGGGACTCACACCGGGGAGCTGTTTTTT.

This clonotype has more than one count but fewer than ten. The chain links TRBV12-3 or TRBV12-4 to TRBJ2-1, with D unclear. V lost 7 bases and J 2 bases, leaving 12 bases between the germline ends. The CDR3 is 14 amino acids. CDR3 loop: CASTPRPPYNEQFF. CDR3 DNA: TGTGCCAGCACCCCCCGGCCGCCCTACAATGAGCAGTTCTTC.

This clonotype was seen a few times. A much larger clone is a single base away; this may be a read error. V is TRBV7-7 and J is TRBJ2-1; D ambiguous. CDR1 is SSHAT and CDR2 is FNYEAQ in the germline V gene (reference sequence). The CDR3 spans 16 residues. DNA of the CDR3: TGTGCTAGCAGCTACACAGCAGCTCGGAGCCCCAATGAGCAGGTCTTC. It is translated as CASSYTAARSPNEQVF. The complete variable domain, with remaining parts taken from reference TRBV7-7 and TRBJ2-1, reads GAGVSQSPRYKVTKRGQDVTLRCDPISSHATLYWYQQALGQGPEFLTYFNYEAQPDKSGLPSDRFSAERPEGSISTLTIQRTEQRDSAMYRCASSYTAARSPNEQVFGPGTRLTVL.

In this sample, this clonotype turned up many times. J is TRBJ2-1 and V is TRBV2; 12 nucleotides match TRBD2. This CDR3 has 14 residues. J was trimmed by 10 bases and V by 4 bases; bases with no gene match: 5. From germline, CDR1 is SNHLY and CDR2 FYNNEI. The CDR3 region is CASSVLAGGGEQFF. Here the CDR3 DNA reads TGTGCCAGCAGTGTACTAGCGGGAGGAGGGGAGCAGTTCTTC.

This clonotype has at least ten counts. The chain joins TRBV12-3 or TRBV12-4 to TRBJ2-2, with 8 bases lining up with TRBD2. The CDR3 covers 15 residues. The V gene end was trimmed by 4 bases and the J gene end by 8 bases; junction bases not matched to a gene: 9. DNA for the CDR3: TGTGCCAGCAGTTCCGGGGGGGCCCGCAAAGGGGAGCTGTTTTTT. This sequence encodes CASSSGGARKGELFF.

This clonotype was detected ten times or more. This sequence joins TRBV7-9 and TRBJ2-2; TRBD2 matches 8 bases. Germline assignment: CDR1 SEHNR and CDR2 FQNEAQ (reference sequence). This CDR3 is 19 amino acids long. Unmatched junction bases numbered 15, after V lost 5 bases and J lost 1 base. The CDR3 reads CASSDPSPGGGKNTGELFF. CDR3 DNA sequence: TGTGCCAGCAGCGACCCATCCCCGGGGGGGGGGAAGAACACCGGGGAGCTGTTTTTT.

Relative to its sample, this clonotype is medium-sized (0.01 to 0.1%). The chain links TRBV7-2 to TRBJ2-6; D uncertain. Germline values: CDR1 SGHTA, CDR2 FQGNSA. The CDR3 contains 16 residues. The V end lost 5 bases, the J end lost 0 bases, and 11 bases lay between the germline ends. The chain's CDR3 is CASSIKGSSGANVLTF. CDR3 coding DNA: TGTGCCAGCAGCATAAAGGGAAGCTCTGGGGCCAACGTCCTGACTTTC. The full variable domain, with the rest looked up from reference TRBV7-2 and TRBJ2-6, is GAGVSQSPSNKVTEKGKDVELRCDPISGHTALYWYRQSLGQGLEFLIYFQGNSAPDKSGLPSDRFSAERTGGSVSTLTIQRTQQEDSAVYLCASSIKGSSGANVLTFGAGSRLTVL.

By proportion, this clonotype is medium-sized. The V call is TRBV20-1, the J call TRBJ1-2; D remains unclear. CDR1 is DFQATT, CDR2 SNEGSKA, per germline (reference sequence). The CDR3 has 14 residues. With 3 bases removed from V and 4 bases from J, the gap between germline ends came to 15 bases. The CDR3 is CSARSPRYFYGYTF. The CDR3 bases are TGCAGTGCTAGGTCGCCTCGCTATTTCTATGGCTACACCTTC.

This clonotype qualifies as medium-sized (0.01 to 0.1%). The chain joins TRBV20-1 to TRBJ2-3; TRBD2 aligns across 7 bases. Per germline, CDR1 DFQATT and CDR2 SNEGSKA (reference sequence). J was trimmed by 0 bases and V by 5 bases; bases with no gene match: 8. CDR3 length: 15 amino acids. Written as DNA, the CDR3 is TGCAGTGCTGGGCTTAGCGGGTTTAGCACAGATACGCAGTATTTT. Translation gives CSAGLSGFSTDTQYF.

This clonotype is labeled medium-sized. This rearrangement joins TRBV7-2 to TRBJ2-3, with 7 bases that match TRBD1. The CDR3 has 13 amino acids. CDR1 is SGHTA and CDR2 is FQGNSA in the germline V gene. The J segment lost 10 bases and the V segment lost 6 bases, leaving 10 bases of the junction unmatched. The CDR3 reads CASSSDDRVSQYF. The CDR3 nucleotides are TGTGCCAGCAGTTCCGACGACAGGGTTTCGCAGTATTTT.

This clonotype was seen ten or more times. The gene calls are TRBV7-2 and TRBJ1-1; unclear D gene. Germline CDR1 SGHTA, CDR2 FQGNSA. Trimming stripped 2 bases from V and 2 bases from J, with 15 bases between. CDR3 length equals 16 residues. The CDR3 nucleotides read TGTGCCAGCAGCTTAAACAAGCCCTTACGCAACACTGAAGCTTTCTTT. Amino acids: CASSLNKPLRNTEAFF.

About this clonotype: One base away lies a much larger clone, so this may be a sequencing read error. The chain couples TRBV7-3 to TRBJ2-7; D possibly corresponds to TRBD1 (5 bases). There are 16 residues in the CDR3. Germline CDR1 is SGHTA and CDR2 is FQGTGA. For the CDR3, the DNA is TGTGCCAGCCGCTTAAGTTCAGGGTCGACAGTCTACGAGCAGTACTTC. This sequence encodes CASRLSSGSTVYEQYF. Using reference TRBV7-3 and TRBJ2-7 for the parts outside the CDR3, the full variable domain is GAGVSQTPSNKVTEKGKYVELRCDPISGHTALYWYRQSLGQGPEFLIYFQGTGAADDSGLPNDRFFAVRPEGSVSTLKIQRTERGDSAVYLCASRLSSGSTVYEQYFGPGTRLTVT.